This T cell receptor beta chain was documented in a study of T cell changes during pregnancy in multiple sclerosis. The repertoire was sequenced with immunoSEQ multiplex PCR; TCRdb's copy has only in-frame clones and lacks some. The repertoire includes around 100,000 clones, 90% to 95% of them detected once, and about 3.2% sits in the top ten. Sample: peripheral blood, taken after pregnancy. This sequence originates from a female donor with multiple sclerosis, enrolled in a pregnancy study.

The DNA of the CDR3 is TGTGCCAGCAGCTTAGCAGGGGCCGGACAGCCCCAGCATTTT. It is translated as CASSLAGAGQPQHF. The chain has TRBV7-6 and TRBJ1-5, with a tentative D call TRBD1 (5 bases). V was trimmed by 0 bases and J by 7 bases, leaving 10 bases between them. The CDR3 covers 14 residues. Looked up from germline, CDR1 is SGHVS and CDR2 is FNYEAQ.